A single sample gave rise to the 13 T cell receptor beta chains below, sequenced in a study of spatial heterogeneity in lung cancer. Time point defined: sample taken at primary tumor resection. Unsorted tumor, nontumor lung tissue or cryopreserved PBMC supplied the whole RNA. TCRdb re-derived calls from the 5' RACE reads in MiXCR, one entry per CDR3 protein. The table lists about 44,000 distinct CDR3 sequences, roughly an eighth of them singletons, with 55% to 70% in the top ten. Sequencing was performed on PBMCs, taken at surgery. These receptor sequences come from a male donor with early-stage non-small cell lung cancer.

This clonotype was counted ten times or more. This chain connects TRBV7-9 to TRBJ1-4; 9 bases are shared with TRBD1. CDR1 is SEHNR, CDR2 FQNEAQ, per germline (reference sequence). V lost 3 bases, J lost 5 bases, and 1 base stayed unmatched. The CDR3 length is 14 residues. Here the CDR3 reads CASSFDRGNEKLFF. The CDR3 DNA is TGTGCCAGCAGCTTCGACAGGGGGAATGAAAAACTGTTTTTT.

This clonotype has more than one count but fewer than ten. CDR3 in amino acids: CSVHPNTEAFF. The CDR3, as DNA: TGCAGCGTCCATCCGAACACTGAAGCTTTCTTT. The chain links TRBV20-1 to TRBJ1-1; no clear D gene. CDR1 is DFQATT and CDR2 is SNEGSKA in the germline V gene (reference sequence). The length of the CDR3 is 11 residues.

The sample holds a few counts of this clonotype. The CDR3 region has the DNA TGTGCCAGCAGTGAGGTCAGGGCGAGCCAGCCCCAGCATTTT. Translating gives CASSEVRASQPQHF. The rearrangement links TRBV2 to TRBJ1-5, with D tentatively TRBD1 (5 bases). Germline-derived CDR1 and CDR2 are SNHLY and FYNNEI. CDR3 length: 14 amino acids. Trimming pared 3 bases from V and 7 bases from J, leaving 13 bases between.

This clonotype came up a few times. The rearrangement joins TRBV9 to TRBJ2-6; no definite D call. Trimming took 4 bases from V and 2 from J, leaving 19 bases between them. This CDR3 is 18 amino acids long. CDR1 SGDLS and CDR2 YYNGEE come from the germline V gene. CDR3 DNA sequence: TGTGCCAGCAGCCCCACCGGGCAGGCCCCCGCTGGGGCCAACGTCCTGACTTTC. It specifies CASSPTGQAPAGANVLTF. The full variable domain, with the rest looked up from reference TRBV9 and TRBJ2-6, is DSGVTQTPKHLITATGQRVTLRCSPRSGDLSVYWYQQSLDQGLQFLIQYYNGEERAKGNILERFSAQQFPDLHSELNLSSLELGDSALYFCASSPTGQAPAGANVLTFGAGSRLTVL.

The sample holds many counts of this clonotype. The V gene is TRBV12-3 or TRBV12-4, the J gene TRBJ2-2; D possibly uses TRBD1 or TRBD2 (6 bases each). Trimming took 5 bases from V and 1 from J, leaving 14 bases between them. This CDR3 is built from 16 residues. CDR3 in amino acids: CASSPQGGRNTGELFF. The CDR3 bases are TGTGCCAGCAGTCCCCAAGGGGGGAGGAACACCGGGGAGCTGTTTTTT.

V is TRBV29-1 and J is TRBJ2-3; D uncertain. Trimming cost V 2 bases and J 1 base, with 7 bases left between them. Germline values: CDR1 SQVTM, CDR2 ANQGSEA. The CDR3 runs 13 residues. The CDR3 nucleotides are TGCAGCGTTGAAAGTAGGGGCACAGATACGCAGTATTTT. This encodes CSVESRGTDTQYF.

This clonotype was detected many times. V gene TRBV6-5 combines with J gene TRBJ2-7, with TRBD1 matching 9 bases. CDR1 is MNHEY, CDR2 SVGAGI, per germline. Germline trimming cut 9 bases from V and 5 bases from J; bases unmatched to any gene: 5. The CDR3 sequence is 12 residues long. This chain's CDR3 is CARQGAPNEQYF. CDR3 coding DNA: TGTGCCAGACAGGGGGCGCCGAACGAGCAGTACTTC.

This chain uses TRBV12-3 or TRBV12-4 with TRBJ2-1; D is perhaps TRBD2 (6 bases). The CDR3 spans 14 residues. Trimming removed 5 bases from V and 9 bases from J, with 17 bases in between. The CDR3 nucleotides are TGTGCCAGCAGTCCCAGGAGGGTCCGGGGTGAGCAGTTCTTC. Protein product: CASSPRRVRGEQFF.

The rearrangement joins TRBV20-1 to TRBJ2-7; possibly TRBD1 for D (5 bases). Germline CDR1 DFQATT, CDR2 SNEGSKA (reference sequence). V was clipped by 3 bases and J by 3 bases, with 15 bases between them. This CDR3 comprises 14 residues. The chain's CDR3 is CSASRKLGLYEQYF. In nucleotides, the CDR3 is TGCAGTGCTAGCCGGAAGCTGGGGCTCTACGAGCAGTACTTC.

This clonotype came up many times. V usage is TRBV4-3 and J usage is TRBJ2-2; 14 bases are shared with TRBD2. The CDR3 loop spans 20 amino acids. CDR1 and CDR2 (germline): LGHNA, YSLEER. The V segment lost 0 bases and the J segment 9 bases; nucleotides outside the gene matches: 15. CDR3 bases: TGCGCCAGCAGCCAAGATCCTGTAGTTCCGACTAGCGGGAGGGCTCGGGAGCTGTTTTTT. Its translation is CASSQDPVVPTSGRARELFF.

This chain joins TRBV6-5 and TRBJ2-1; D is possibly TRBD2 (6 bases). The CDR3 loop spans 11 amino acids. Looked up from germline, CDR1 is MNHEY and CDR2 is SVGAGI. Between the trimmed V and J ends, which lost 8 bases and 6 bases, there was a span of 8 bases. CDR3 region: CASGRGNEQFF. CDR3 DNA: TGTGCCAGCGGGCGGGGCAATGAGCAGTTCTTC.

The chain combines TRBV5-1 with TRBJ1-1; D unresolved. This CDR3 region has 13 residues. Per the germline V gene, CDR1 is SGHRS and CDR2 is YFSETQ. The ends were cut back, 5 bases at V and 0 bases at J, with 8 bases in the middle. In DNA form, the CDR3 reads TGCGCCAGCAGTCAACAGTTGAACACTGAAGCTTTCTTT. Translation gives CASSQQLNTEAFF.

V is TRBV2 and J is TRBJ2-7, with a weak D call TRBD2 (5 bases). Germline lookup yields CDR1 SNHLY and CDR2 FYNNEI. Trimming shortened V by 5 bases and J by 4 bases, and 15 bases separated the two germline ends. CDR3 length: 14 residues. The CDR3 DNA is TGTGCCAGCAGTTACTCCCCACTAGGGTACGAGCAGTACTTC. Translated: CASSYSPLGYEQYF.